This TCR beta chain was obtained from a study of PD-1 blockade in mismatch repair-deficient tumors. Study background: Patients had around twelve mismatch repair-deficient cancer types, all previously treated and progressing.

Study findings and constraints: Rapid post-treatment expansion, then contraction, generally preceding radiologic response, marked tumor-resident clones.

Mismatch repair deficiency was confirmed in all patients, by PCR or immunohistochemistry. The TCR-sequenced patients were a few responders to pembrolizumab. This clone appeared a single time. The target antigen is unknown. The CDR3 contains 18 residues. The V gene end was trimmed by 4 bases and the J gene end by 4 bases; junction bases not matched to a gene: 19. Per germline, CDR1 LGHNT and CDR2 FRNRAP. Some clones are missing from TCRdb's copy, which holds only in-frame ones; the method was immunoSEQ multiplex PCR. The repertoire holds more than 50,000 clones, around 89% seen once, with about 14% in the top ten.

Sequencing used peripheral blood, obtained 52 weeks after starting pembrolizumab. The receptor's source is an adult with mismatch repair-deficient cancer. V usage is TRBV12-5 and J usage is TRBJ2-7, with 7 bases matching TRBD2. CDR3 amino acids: CASGWRVLLRGRGYEQYF. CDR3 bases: TGTGCTAGTGGTTGGAGGGTCTTGTTGCGCGGGAGAGGGTACGAGCAGTACTTC.